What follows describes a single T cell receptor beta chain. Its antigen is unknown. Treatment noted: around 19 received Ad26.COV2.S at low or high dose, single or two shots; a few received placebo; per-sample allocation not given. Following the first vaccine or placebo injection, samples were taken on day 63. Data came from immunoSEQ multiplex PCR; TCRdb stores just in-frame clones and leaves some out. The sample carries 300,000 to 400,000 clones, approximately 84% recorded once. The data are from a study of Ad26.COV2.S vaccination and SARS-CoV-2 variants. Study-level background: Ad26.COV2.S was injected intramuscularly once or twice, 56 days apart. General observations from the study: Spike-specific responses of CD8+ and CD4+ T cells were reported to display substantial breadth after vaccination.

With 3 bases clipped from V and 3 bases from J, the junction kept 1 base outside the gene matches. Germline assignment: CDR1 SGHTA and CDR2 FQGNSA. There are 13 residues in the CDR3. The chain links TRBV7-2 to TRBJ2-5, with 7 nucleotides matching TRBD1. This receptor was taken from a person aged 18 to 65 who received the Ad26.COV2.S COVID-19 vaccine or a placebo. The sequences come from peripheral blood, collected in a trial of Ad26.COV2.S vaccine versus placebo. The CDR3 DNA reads TGTGCCAGCAGCTTCGACAGGGAAGAGACCCAGTACTTC. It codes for CASSFDREETQYF.